Listed below are T cell receptor beta chains from one sample, sequenced in a study of blood T cell repertoires in COVID-19. Assay used: immunoSEQ multiplex PCR; TCRdb lists only in-frame clones, some missing. The sample has under 250,000 clones; 65% to 90% are singletons. Sequences were obtained from peripheral blood. The source is a man aged 45 to 65 with COVID-19, enrolled during active disease. Each CDR3 is given without its conserved first and last residue.

V,J,CDR3
TRBV28,TRBJ2-2,ASSSGTGGVIFGELF
TRBV20-1,TRBJ2-1,SASPLRLNAYNEQF
TRBV6-2/TRBV6-3,TRBJ2-7,ASSARGQGGWSYEQY
TRBV9,TRBJ2-3,ASSLKLGTGVGTDTQY
TRBV7-2,TRBJ2-3,ASSIGTNWGQY
TRBV18,TRBJ2-6,ASSPQGTGGDVLT
TRBV3-1/TRBV3-2,TRBJ1-1,ASSNRQGGSLWAF
TRBV10-2,TRBJ1-2,ASRLGVDYGYT
TRBV7-2,TRBJ2-1,ASSLSSSSYNEQF
TRBV5-5,TRBJ1-1,ASSFDIRNTEAF
TRBV27,TRBJ2-2,ASTGQGANTGELF
TRBV6-1,TRBJ2-3,ASSELAGARRTDTQY
TRBV18,TRBJ1-1,ASSQGQNTEAF
TRBV15,TRBJ1-4,ATSRTGVLATNEKLF
TRBV12-3/TRBV12-4,TRBJ1-2,ASSAQGGYGYT
TRBV5-1,TRBJ1-4,ASSRTGELTNEKLF
TRBV28,TRBJ1-2,ASSMGQGWSYT
TRBV2,TRBJ2-7,ASRAGLAGAYEQY
TRBV5-4,TRBJ2-1,ASSLSGTSDEQF
TRBV7-9,TRBJ2-7,ASSLGYRDRDSYEQY
TRBV5-1,TRBJ1-5,ASSARGGNQPQH
TRBV7-6,TRBJ2-4,ASSLGALRGQLNIQY
TRBV5-8,TRBJ1-1,ASSLIGAEAF
TRBV4-2,TRBJ1-4,ASSQGYRIQLGEKLF
TRBV7-9,TRBJ2-3,ASSLALAGGPEDTQY
TRBV13,TRBJ2-3,ASSSRRGPDTQY
TRBV5-1,TRBJ2-1,ASSPSGDNEQF
TRBV4-3,TRBJ1-4,ASSRSTGGNEKLF
TRBV10-2,TRBJ2-2,ATKNRGSSTGELF
TRBV4-2,TRBJ1-5,ASSQEARGNQPQH
TRBV9,TRBJ2-7,ASSVGTGTSGTYEQY
TRBV5-6,TRBJ2-2,ASSLGTGTYTGELF
TRBV12-3/TRBV12-4,TRBJ1-1,ASSLQGTEAF
TRBV5-1,TRBJ2-5,ASSLATSGTGGYQETQY
TRBV5-1,TRBJ2-3,ASRTSGGSDTQY
TRBV27,TRBJ2-7,ASSLASSLVVYEQY
TRBV7-9,TRBJ2-3,ASNRVGVSDTQY
TRBV5-4,TRBJ1-1,ASSLAGGMGTEAF
TRBV7-8,TRBJ2-2,ASSQGLAVYGELF
TRBV5-1,TRBJ2-5,ASSSRQTQETQY
TRBV7-9,TRBJ2-7,ASSLAREVGNWEQY
TRBV6-5,TRBJ2-7,ASSLAGGPGEQY
TRBV4-2,TRBJ1-1,ASSRGTGGDTDTEAF
TRBV11-2,TRBJ2-7,ASSFFDSGGYEQY
TRBV9,TRBJ1-4,ASSVSGQPNEKLF
TRBV5-6,TRBJ1-5,ASSLAGQGWDQPQH
TRBV14,TRBJ1-2,ASSQDRGRLNGYT
TRBV10-3,TRBJ2-7,AISVAPEYEQY
TRBV7-9,TRBJ2-7,ASSFGGSYEQY
TRBV19,TRBJ2-5,ASSVRLAGKETQY
TRBV6-2/TRBV6-3,TRBJ2-5,ASSSGRLETQY
TRBV30,TRBJ1-3,AWSVGVAGNTIY
TRBV5-6,TRBJ1-4,ASSKQGSRNEKLF
TRBV15,TRBJ2-3,ATSMDRGRDTQY
TRBV7-2,TRBJ1-4,ASSLGHPNGANEKLF
TRBV10-1,TRBJ2-1,ASNDGGSYNEQF
TRBV5-4,TRBJ2-2,ASSGGVAGELF